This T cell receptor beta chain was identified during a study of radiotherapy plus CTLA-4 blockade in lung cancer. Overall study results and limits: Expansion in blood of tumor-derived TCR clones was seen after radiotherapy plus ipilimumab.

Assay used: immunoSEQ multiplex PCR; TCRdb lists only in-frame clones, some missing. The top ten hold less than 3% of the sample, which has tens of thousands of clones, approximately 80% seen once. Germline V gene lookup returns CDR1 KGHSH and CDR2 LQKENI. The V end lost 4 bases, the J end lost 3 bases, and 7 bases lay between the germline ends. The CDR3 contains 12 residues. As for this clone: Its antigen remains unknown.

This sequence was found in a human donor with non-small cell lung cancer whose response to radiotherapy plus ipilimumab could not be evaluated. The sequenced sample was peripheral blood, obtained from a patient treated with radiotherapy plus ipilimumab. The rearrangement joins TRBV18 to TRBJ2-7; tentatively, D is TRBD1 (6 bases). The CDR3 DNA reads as TGTGCCAGCTCACAGGACAGCTACGAGCAGTACTTC. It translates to CASSQDSYEQYF.